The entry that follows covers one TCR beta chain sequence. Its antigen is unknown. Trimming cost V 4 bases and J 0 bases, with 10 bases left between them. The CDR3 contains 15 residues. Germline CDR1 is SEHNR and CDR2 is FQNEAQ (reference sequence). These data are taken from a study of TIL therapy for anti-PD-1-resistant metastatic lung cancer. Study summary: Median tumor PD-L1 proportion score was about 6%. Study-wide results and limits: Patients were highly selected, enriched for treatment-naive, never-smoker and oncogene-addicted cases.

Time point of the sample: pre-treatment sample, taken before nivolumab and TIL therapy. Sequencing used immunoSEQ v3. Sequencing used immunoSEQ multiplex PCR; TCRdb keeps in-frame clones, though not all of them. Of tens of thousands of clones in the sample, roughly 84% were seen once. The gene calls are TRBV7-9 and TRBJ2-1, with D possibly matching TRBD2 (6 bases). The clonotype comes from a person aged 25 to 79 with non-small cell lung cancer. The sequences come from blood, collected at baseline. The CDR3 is CASSWGVHSYNEQFF. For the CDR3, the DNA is TGTGCCAGCAGCTGGGGGGTTCACTCCTACAATGAGCAGTTCTTC.